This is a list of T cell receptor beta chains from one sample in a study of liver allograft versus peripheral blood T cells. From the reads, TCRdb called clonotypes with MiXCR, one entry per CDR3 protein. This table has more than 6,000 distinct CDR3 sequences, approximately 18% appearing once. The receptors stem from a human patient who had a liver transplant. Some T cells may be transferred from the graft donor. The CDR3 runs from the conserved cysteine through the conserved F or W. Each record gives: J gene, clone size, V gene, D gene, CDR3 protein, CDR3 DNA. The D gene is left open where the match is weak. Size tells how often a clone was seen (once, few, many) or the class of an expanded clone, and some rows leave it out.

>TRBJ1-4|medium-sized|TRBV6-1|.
CASKRQWGGAGEKLFF
TGTGCCAGCAAACGTCAGTGGGGGGGGGCGGGAGAAAAACTGTTTTTT
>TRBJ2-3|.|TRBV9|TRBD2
CASSVGTSGRTDTQYF
TGTGCCAGCAGCGTCGGGACTAGCGGGAGAACAGATACGCAGTATTTT
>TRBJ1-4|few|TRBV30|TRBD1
CARSRDRGGEKLFF
TGTGCCAGAAGCCGGGACAGGGGCGGTGAAAAACTGTTTTTT
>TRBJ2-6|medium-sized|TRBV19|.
CASTGPRPSGANVLTF
TGTGCCAGTACGGGGCCCCGCCCCTCTGGGGCCAACGTCCTGACTTTC
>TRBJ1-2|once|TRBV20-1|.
CSARVSSGDGYTF
TGCAGTGCTAGAGTTAGTAGCGGGGATGGCTACACCTTC
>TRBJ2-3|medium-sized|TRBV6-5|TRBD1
CASSYKGTGYTDTQYF
TGTGCCAGCAGTTACAAGGGGACAGGGTACACAGATACGCAGTATTTT
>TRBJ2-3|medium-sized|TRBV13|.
CASSSRQAGDTQYF
TGTGCCAGCAGCTCTCGACAGGCAGGGGATACGCAGTATTTT
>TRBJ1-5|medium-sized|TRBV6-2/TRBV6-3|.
CASSYIQENQPQHF
TGTGCCAGCAGTTACATACAGGAGAATCAGCCCCAGCATTTT
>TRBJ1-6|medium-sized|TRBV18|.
CASSPGQIQRISPLHF
TGTGCCAGCTCACCCGGACAGATTCAGCGAATTTCACCCCTCCACTTT
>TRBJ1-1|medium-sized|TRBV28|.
CASRAQGLGYVAFF
TGTGCCAGCAGAGCTCAGGGTTTGGGATACGTAGCTTTCTTT
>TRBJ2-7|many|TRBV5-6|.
CASSLVSGFSYEQYF
TGTGCCAGCAGCTTGGTCTCAGGGTTTTCCTACGAGCAGTACTTC